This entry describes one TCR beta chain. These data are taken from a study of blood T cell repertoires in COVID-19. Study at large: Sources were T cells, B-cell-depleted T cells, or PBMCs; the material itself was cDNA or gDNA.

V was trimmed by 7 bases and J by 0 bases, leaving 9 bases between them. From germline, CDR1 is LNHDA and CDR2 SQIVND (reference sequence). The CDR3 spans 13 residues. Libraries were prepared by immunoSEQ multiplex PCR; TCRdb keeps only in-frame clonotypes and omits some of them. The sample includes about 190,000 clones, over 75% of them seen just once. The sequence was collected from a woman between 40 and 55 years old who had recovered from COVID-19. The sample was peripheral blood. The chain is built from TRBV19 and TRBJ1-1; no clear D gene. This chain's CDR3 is CASNTHLNTEAFF. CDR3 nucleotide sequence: TGTGCCAGTAACACCCACCTGAACACTGAAGCTTTCTTT.